This record looks at one T cell receptor beta chain sequence and its context. The sample belongs to a study of T-cell reconstitution after alpha-beta-depleted transplantation in children. Construction of the TCRbeta library involved unique molecular identifiers. TCRdb re-derived calls from the PCR reads in MiXCR, one entry per CDR3 protein. The sample has some 300,000 distinct CDR3 sequences, 10% seen once. Germline V lookup: CDR1 SGHRS, CDR2 YFSETQ. Trimming took 4 bases from V and 0 from J, leaving 25 bases between them. The CDR3 loop spans 19 amino acids. The TCR was taken from a human donor who donated a stem cell graft to a child with acute lymphoblastic leukemia. This specimen consisted of PBMCs from the stem cell graft donor, obtained from the stem cell graft. The gene calls are TRBV5-1 and TRBJ2-5; D is perhaps TRBD2 (5 bases). As DNA, the CDR3 is TGCGCCAGCAGCATATCCGGGCTGCTAGCCAAAAAATACCAAGAGACCCAGTACTTC. It is translated as CASSISGLLAKKYQETQYF. Full variable domain (rest looked up from reference TRBV5-1 and TRBJ2-5): KAGVTQTPRYLIKTRGQQVTLSCSPISGHRSVSWYQQTPGQGLQFLFEYFSETQRNKGNFPGRFSGRQFSNSRSEMNVSTLELGDSALYLCASSISGLLAKKYQETQYFGPGTRLLVL.